Here is one TCR beta chain with its context. Its antigen is currently unknown. These donors were members of the roughly 120-subject validation cohort, a group separate from the approximately 700-subject first cohort. This specimen belongs to a study of cytomegalovirus exposure and HLA in healthy donors. Study context: Later analysis reported that the roughly 130 validation repertoires shared the platform of the approximately 670 first-cohort repertoires. Study outcomes and limitations: Most observed TCR sequences were rare, whereas some public TCRs were detected in many donors.

Produced via immunoSEQ multiplex PCR; TCRdb's table is partial and in-frame only. The profile shows 150,000 to 200,000 clones, around 96% of them singletons. V lost 4 bases, J lost 2 bases, and 4 bases stayed unmatched. CDR1 is SGHAT, CDR2 FQNNGV, per germline. CDR3 length equals 14 residues. The clonotype comes from a woman aged 18 to 35 in good health and CMV-seronegative. This chain joins TRBV11-2 and TRBJ1-1; 7 nucleotides agree with TRBD1. Sequenced sample: PBMCs. This chain's CDR3 is CASSSGQSNTEAFF. The CDR3 region has the DNA TGTGCCAGCAGCTCGGGACAGAGCAACACTGAAGCTTTCTTT.